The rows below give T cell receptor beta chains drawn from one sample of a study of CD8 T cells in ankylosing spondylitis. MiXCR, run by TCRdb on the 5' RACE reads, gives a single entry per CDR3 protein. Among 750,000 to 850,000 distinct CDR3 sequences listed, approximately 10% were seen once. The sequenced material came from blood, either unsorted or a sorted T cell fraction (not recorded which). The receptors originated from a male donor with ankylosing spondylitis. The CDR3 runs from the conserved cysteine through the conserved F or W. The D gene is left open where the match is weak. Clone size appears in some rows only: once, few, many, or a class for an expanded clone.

cdr3_nt: TGCGCCAGCAGCCCGGGACTAGCGGGGTGGGAGACCCAGTACTTC
cdr3_aa: CASSPGLAGWETQYF
d_call: TRBD2
j_call: TRBJ2-5
v_call: TRBV4-3
clone_size: -

cdr3_nt: TGTGCCAGCAGTTTCGGGACAGGGCGATCGGGTTCACCCCTCCACTTT
cdr3_aa: CASSFGTGRSGSPLHF
d_call: TRBD1
j_call: TRBJ1-6
v_call: TRBV28
clone_size: -

cdr3_nt: TGTGCCAGCAGCGCGAACAGGGGAGGGGCTGGCTACACCTTC
cdr3_aa: CASSANRGGAGYTF
d_call: TRBD1
j_call: TRBJ1-2
v_call: TRBV7-8
clone_size: many

cdr3_nt: TGCGCCAGCAGCCTAGACCGGACAGGACGGAGTGAAAAACTGTTTTTT
cdr3_aa: CASSLDRTGRSEKLFF
d_call: TRBD1
j_call: TRBJ1-4
v_call: TRBV5-1
clone_size: many

cdr3_nt: TGCGCCAGCAGCCCGAATCACGGGGAGCTGTTTTTT
cdr3_aa: CASSPNHGELFF
d_call: -
j_call: TRBJ2-2
v_call: TRBV5-1
clone_size: many

cdr3_nt: TGTGCCACCGGATGGGGGGCAGGGGAGACCCAGTACTTC
cdr3_aa: CATGWGAGETQYF
d_call: -
j_call: TRBJ2-5
v_call: TRBV12-3/TRBV12-4
clone_size: -

cdr3_nt: TGTGCCAGCAGTCCGGGACGGATACAAGAGACCCAGTACTTC
cdr3_aa: CASSPGRIQETQYF
d_call: -
j_call: TRBJ2-5
v_call: TRBV4-2
clone_size: many

cdr3_nt: TGTGCCAGCAGCCAAGGTTCAGGGCAGCCCCAGCATTTT
cdr3_aa: CASSQGSGQPQHF
d_call: -
j_call: TRBJ1-5
v_call: TRBV6-6
clone_size: many

cdr3_nt: TGCGCCAGCAGCCAAAACAGGGACCCATCCTACGAGCAGTACTTC
cdr3_aa: CASSQNRDPSYEQYF
d_call: -
j_call: TRBJ2-7
v_call: TRBV4-3
clone_size: few

cdr3_nt: TGTGCCAGCCGTAAGGGGTTAGCCAAAAACATTCAGTACTTC
cdr3_aa: CASRKGLAKNIQYF
d_call: -
j_call: TRBJ2-4
v_call: TRBV6-1
clone_size: few

cdr3_nt: TGCAGTGCTAGTCCCGGGACAGGGGTTCACGAGCAGTACTTC
cdr3_aa: CSASPGTGVHEQYF
d_call: TRBD1
j_call: TRBJ2-7
v_call: TRBV20-1
clone_size: few

cdr3_nt: TGTGCCAGCAGCTTAGGAGGTGTAGCCTACGAGCAGTACTTC
cdr3_aa: CASSLGGVAYEQYF
d_call: -
j_call: TRBJ2-7
v_call: TRBV7-9
clone_size: few

cdr3_nt: TGCAGTGCTAGGGCTAGCGGGGGTACTCTCTCCTACAATGAGCAGTTCTTC
cdr3_aa: CSARASGGTLSYNEQFF
d_call: TRBD2
j_call: TRBJ2-1
v_call: TRBV20-1
clone_size: -

cdr3_nt: TGCGCCAGCAGCTCGAACAAAGCAACTAATGAAAAACTGTTTTTT
cdr3_aa: CASSSNKATNEKLFF
d_call: -
j_call: TRBJ1-4
v_call: TRBV5-1
clone_size: -

cdr3_nt: TGTGCCTCCCACCGGACCGACTATGGCTACACCTTC
cdr3_aa: CASHRTDYGYTF
d_call: -
j_call: TRBJ1-2
v_call: TRBV10-3
clone_size: -

cdr3_nt: TGTGCCAGCAGCTCGAAGTGGAGGGACCCCCTGAATACGCAGTATTTT
cdr3_aa: CASSSKWRDPLNTQYF
d_call: -
j_call: TRBJ2-3
v_call: TRBV7-2
clone_size: few

cdr3_nt: TGTGCCAGCAGTCGGCCGGACACCCATCCCTACGAGCAGTACTTC
cdr3_aa: CASSRPDTHPYEQYF
d_call: -
j_call: TRBJ2-7
v_call: TRBV6-1
clone_size: -

cdr3_nt: TGCAGCGTTTCTGGGTATAGAACTGAAGCTTTCTTT
cdr3_aa: CSVSGYRTEAFF
d_call: -
j_call: TRBJ1-1
v_call: TRBV29-1
clone_size: -

cdr3_nt: TGCAGTGCTCCCGGGAGGCAAGAGACCCAGTACTTC
cdr3_aa: CSAPGRQETQYF
d_call: TRBD2
j_call: TRBJ2-5
v_call: TRBV20-1
clone_size: -

cdr3_nt: TGTGCCAGCAGTCGGCAGAACCAAGAGACCCAGTACTTC
cdr3_aa: CASSRQNQETQYF
d_call: -
j_call: TRBJ2-5
v_call: TRBV12-3/TRBV12-4
clone_size: many

cdr3_nt: TGTGCCAGCAGCAGAGGTGGCGGGGGCCACAATGAGCAGTTCTTC
cdr3_aa: CASSRGGGGHNEQFF
d_call: -
j_call: TRBJ2-1
v_call: TRBV11-3
clone_size: -

cdr3_nt: TGTGCCAGCAGTCCCACCGGACAGGGCGGGGGTCAGCCCCAGCATTTT
cdr3_aa: CASSPTGQGGGQPQHF
d_call: TRBD1
j_call: TRBJ1-5
v_call: TRBV27
clone_size: few

cdr3_nt: TGTGCCAGCAGCTCACTGGGAGCCCCGAACACCGGGGAGCTGTTTTTT
cdr3_aa: CASSSLGAPNTGELFF
d_call: -
j_call: TRBJ2-2
v_call: TRBV11-2
clone_size: -

cdr3_nt: TGTGCCAGCAGCCAACCGGACAGCCCAACAACTAATGAAAAACTGTTTTTT
cdr3_aa: CASSQPDSPTTNEKLFF
d_call: -
j_call: TRBJ1-4
v_call: TRBV7-3
clone_size: -

cdr3_nt: TGTGCTAGTGGTCCAGATAGATACGAGCAGTACTTC
cdr3_aa: CASGPDRYEQYF
d_call: -
j_call: TRBJ2-7
v_call: TRBV12-5
clone_size: few

cdr3_nt: TGTGCCAGCAGCCCCTATGTCCTAGACTATGGCTACACCTTC
cdr3_aa: CASSPYVLDYGYTF
d_call: -
j_call: TRBJ1-2
v_call: TRBV28
clone_size: few

cdr3_nt: TGCAGCGTTGAGGGACGGGCTAACTATGGCTACACCTTC
cdr3_aa: CSVEGRANYGYTF
d_call: -
j_call: TRBJ1-2
v_call: TRBV29-1
clone_size: many

cdr3_nt: TGTGCCAGCAGTAAGGGACACATGGAGACCCAGTACTTC
cdr3_aa: CASSKGHMETQYF
d_call: -
j_call: TRBJ2-5
v_call: TRBV12-3/TRBV12-4
clone_size: many

cdr3_nt: TGCGCCAGCAGCCAAGATCACGGACAGGGGGCGACCGGGGAGCTGTTTTTT
cdr3_aa: CASSQDHGQGATGELFF
d_call: TRBD1
j_call: TRBJ2-2
v_call: TRBV4-1
clone_size: -

cdr3_nt: TGTGCCAGCAGTTTAGCGCCCTTATCACCCCTCCACTTT
cdr3_aa: CASSLAPLSPLHF
d_call: -
j_call: TRBJ1-6
v_call: TRBV12-3/TRBV12-4
clone_size: -

cdr3_nt: TGTGCCAGCAGTTTATTGTCAAAAGAGACCCAGTACTTC
cdr3_aa: CASSLLSKETQYF
d_call: -
j_call: TRBJ2-5
v_call: TRBV28
clone_size: few

cdr3_nt: TGTGCCACCAGTACGGGCCCCGGCAATGGCAATCAGCCCCAGCATTTT
cdr3_aa: CATSTGPGNGNQPQHF
d_call: -
j_call: TRBJ1-5
v_call: TRBV12-3/TRBV12-4
clone_size: many

cdr3_nt: TGCGCCAGCAGGTCTACAGTGAACACCGGGGAGCTGTTTTTT
cdr3_aa: CASRSTVNTGELFF
d_call: -
j_call: TRBJ2-2
v_call: TRBV5-1
clone_size: -

cdr3_nt: TGCAGTGCTAGAGATCGGAGCGGGAGTGATACGCAGTATTTT
cdr3_aa: CSARDRSGSDTQYF
d_call: TRBD2
j_call: TRBJ2-3
v_call: TRBV20-1
clone_size: -

cdr3_nt: TGTGCCAGCAGCCGGATGGGGAATCAGCCCCAGCATTTT
cdr3_aa: CASSRMGNQPQHF
d_call: -
j_call: TRBJ1-5
v_call: TRBV5-5
clone_size: few

cdr3_nt: TGTGCCAGCAGCGGTCGAACCAATGAGCAGTTCTTC
cdr3_aa: CASSGRTNEQFF
d_call: -
j_call: TRBJ2-1
v_call: TRBV9
clone_size: -

cdr3_nt: TGTGCCAGCAGTTTTGGGACTAGCGTCGGTTACGAGCAGTACTTC
cdr3_aa: CASSFGTSVGYEQYF
d_call: TRBD2
j_call: TRBJ2-7
v_call: TRBV27
clone_size: few

cdr3_nt: TGCAGTGCCGCCGACGGGGTTAACTATGGCTACACCTTC
cdr3_aa: CSAADGVNYGYTF
d_call: -
j_call: TRBJ1-2
v_call: TRBV20-1
clone_size: many

cdr3_nt: TGCAGCGTCCCCGGACTAGCGGGAGATAGCACAGATACGCAGTATTTT
cdr3_aa: CSVPGLAGDSTDTQYF
d_call: TRBD2
j_call: TRBJ2-3
v_call: TRBV29-1
clone_size: -

cdr3_nt: TGTGCCAGCAGCTTGGGAGGGACAGCGGCCTACGAGCAGTACTTC
cdr3_aa: CASSLGGTAAYEQYF
d_call: TRBD1
j_call: TRBJ2-7
v_call: TRBV5-5
clone_size: many

cdr3_nt: TGTGCCAGCAGCTCATGGTCTGGGGCCAACGTCCTGACTTTC
cdr3_aa: CASSSWSGANVLTF
d_call: -
j_call: TRBJ2-6
v_call: TRBV9
clone_size: -

cdr3_nt: TGCGCCAGCAGTCAAGGACTAGCGGGGGGGCCCGACGAGCAGTACTTC
cdr3_aa: CASSQGLAGGPDEQYF
d_call: TRBD2
j_call: TRBJ2-7
v_call: TRBV5-1
clone_size: -